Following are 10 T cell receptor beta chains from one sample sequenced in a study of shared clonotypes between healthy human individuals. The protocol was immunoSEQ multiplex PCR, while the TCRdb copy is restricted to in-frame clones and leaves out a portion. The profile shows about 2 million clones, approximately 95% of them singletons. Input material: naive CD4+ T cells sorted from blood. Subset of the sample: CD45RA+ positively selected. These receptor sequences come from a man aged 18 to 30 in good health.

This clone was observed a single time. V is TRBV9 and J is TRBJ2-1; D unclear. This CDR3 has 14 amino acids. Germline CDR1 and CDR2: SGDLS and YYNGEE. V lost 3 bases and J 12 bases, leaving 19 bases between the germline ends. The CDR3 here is CASSAGLDPPGQFF. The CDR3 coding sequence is TGTGCCAGCAGCGCCGGTCTCGACCCCCCGGGGCAGTTCTTC. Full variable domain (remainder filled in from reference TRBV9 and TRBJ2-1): DSGVTQTPKHLITATGQRVTLRCSPRSGDLSVYWYQQSLDQGLQFLIQYYNGEERAKGNILERFSAQQFPDLHSELNLSSLELGDSALYFCASSAGLDPPGQFFGPGTRLTVL.

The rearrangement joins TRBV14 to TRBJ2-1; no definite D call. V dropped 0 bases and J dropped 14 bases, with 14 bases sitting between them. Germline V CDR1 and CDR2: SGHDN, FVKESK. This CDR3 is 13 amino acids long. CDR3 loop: CASSQDLRGTEFF. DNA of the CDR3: TGTGCCAGCAGCCAAGATTTGCGCGGCACGGAGTTCTTC.

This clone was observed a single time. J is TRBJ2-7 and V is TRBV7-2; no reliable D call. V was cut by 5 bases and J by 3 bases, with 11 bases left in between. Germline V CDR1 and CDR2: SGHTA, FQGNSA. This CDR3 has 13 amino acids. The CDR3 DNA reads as TGTGCCAGCAGCCCAGAGCCGGGCTACGAGCAGTACTTC. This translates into CASSPEPGYEQYF. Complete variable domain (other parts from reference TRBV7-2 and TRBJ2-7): GAGVSQSPSNKVTEKGKDVELRCDPISGHTALYWYRQSLGQGLEFLIYFQGNSAPDKSGLPSDRFSAERTGGSVSTLTIQRTQQEDSAVYLCASSPEPGYEQYFGPGTRLTVT.

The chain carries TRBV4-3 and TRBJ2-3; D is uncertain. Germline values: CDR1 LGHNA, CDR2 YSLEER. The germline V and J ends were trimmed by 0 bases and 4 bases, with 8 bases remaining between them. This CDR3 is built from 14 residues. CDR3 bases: TGCGCCAGCAGCCAAGATATTGGTCCAGATACGCAGTATTTT. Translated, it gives CASSQDIGPDTQYF.

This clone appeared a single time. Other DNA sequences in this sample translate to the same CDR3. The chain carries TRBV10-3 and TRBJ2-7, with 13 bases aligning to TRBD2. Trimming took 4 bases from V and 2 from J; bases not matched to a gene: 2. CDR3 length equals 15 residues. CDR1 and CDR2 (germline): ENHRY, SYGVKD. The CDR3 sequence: CAISGGLAGAYEQYF. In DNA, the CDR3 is TGTGCCATCAGTGGAGGACTAGCGGGAGCCTACGAGCAGTACTTC.

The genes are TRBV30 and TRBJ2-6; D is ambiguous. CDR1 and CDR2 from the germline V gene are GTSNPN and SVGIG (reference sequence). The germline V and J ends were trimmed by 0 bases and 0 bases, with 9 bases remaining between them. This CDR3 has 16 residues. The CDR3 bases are TGTGCCTGGAGTGTACGGCAGCTCTCTGGGGCCAACGTCCTGACTTTC. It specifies CAWSVRQLSGANVLTF.

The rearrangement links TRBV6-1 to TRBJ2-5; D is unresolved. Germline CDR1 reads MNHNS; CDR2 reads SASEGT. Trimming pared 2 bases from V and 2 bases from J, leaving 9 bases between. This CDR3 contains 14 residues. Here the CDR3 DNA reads TGTGCCAGCAGTGAAAACGTTATTCAAGAGACCCAGTACTTC. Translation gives CASSENVIQETQYF.

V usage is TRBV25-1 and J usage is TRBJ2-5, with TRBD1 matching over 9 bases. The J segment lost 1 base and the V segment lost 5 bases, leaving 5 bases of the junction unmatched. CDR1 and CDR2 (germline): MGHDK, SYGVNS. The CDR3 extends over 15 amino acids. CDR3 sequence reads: CASSRQGDLQETQYF. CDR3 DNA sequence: TGTGCCAGCAGTAGACAGGGGGACCTCCAAGAGACCCAGTACTTC.

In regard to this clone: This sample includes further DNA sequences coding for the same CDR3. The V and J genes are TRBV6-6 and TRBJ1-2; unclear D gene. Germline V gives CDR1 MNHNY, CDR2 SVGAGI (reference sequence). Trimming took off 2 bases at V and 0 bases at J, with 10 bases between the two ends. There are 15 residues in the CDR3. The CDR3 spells CASSYSDRSNYGYTF. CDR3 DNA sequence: TGTGCCAGCAGTTACAGCGACCGCTCTAACTATGGCTACACCTTC.

The chain's CDR3 is CASSRSGGTGQETQYF. CDR3 DNA sequence: TGCGCCAGCAGCCGATCCGGAGGGACAGGGCAAGAGACCCAGTACTTC. The chain has TRBV5-1 and TRBJ2-5; TRBD1 agrees at 9 bases. CDR1 is SGHRS and CDR2 is YFSETQ in the germline V gene. This CDR3 spans 16 amino acids. The junction had 9 bases not matched to a gene; V was cut back by 4 bases and J by 2 bases.